These 23 T cell receptor beta chains share one sample of origin, sequenced in a study of shared clonotypes between healthy human individuals (dated by TCRdb to the early 2020s). The library was built by means of the immunoSEQ multiplex PCR assay. TCRdb provides this immuneACCESS table in a form limited to in-frame rearrangements. Some clones are lacking; in checked studies, under half of them reflect an unresolved V gene, and why the rest are absent is not known. Counted in this sample were about 980,000 clones; 60% to 85% of them appeared once. The ten most abundant clones make up over 1.3% of the sample. The sequenced material came from memory CD4+ T cells sorted from blood. What the cell subset or site label conveys for this sample: CD45RA-negative fraction. The receptors originated from a man aged 18 to 30 in good health.

The chain carries TRBV12-5 and TRBJ1-1; D gene unclear. The length of the CDR3 is 12 residues. V was pared by 5 bases and J by 2 bases, with 6 bases between. The germline V gene has CDR1 LGHNT and CDR2 FRNRAP. Here the CDR3 DNA reads TGTGCTAGTGGTAATCCAAACACTGAAGCTTTCTTT. Translating it yields CASGNPNTEAFF.

V usage is TRBV4-2 and J usage is TRBJ1-1; TRBD1 agrees at 7 bases. CDR3 size: 13 residues. The J segment lost 8 bases and the V segment lost 1 base, leaving 4 bases of the junction unmatched. The germline CDR1 and CDR2 sequences are LGHNA and YNFKEQ. This chain's CDR3 is CASSQGDSHEAFF. In DNA form, the CDR3 reads TGTGCCAGCAGCCAAGGGGACAGTCACGAAGCTTTCTTT.

V is TRBV10-3 and J is TRBJ2-6; possible D gene TRBD1, 5 bases. Germline CDR1 and CDR2: ENHRY and SYGVKD. The CDR3 loop spans 15 amino acids. V gave up 11 bases and J gave up 0 bases, with 14 bases separating them. CDR3 nucleotide sequence: TGTGCCTCAGGGCAGGAGCTCTCTGGGGCCAACGTCCTGACTTTC. It codes for CASGQELSGANVLTF.

This sequence joins TRBV11-2 and TRBJ1-2; a possible D gene is TRBD1 (5 bases). Germline V gene sequence: CDR1 SGHAT, CDR2 FQNNGV. The CDR3 runs to 15 residues. Between the trimmed V and J ends, which lost 0 bases and 4 bases, there was a span of 12 bases. This chain's CDR3 is CASSLEGGETYGYTF. Written as DNA, the CDR3 is TGTGCCAGCAGCTTAGAGGGGGGAGAAACCTATGGCTACACCTTC.

V usage is TRBV4-1 and J usage is TRBJ2-7; D perhaps matches TRBD1 (5 bases). The germline CDR1 and CDR2 sequences are MGHRA and YSYEKL. The CDR3 loop spans 15 amino acids. V was trimmed by 3 bases and J by 2 bases, leaving 14 bases between them. CDR3 sequence: CASSQAPGQAYEQYF. CDR3 DNA: TGCGCCAGCAGCCAGGCCCCCGGACAAGCCTACGAGCAGTACTTC.

CDR3 nucleotides: TGTGCCCCCAGGGTGAGCGGGGGGGATACGCAGTATTTT. Its protein is CAPRVSGGDTQYF. V gene TRBV5-4 combines with J gene TRBJ2-3, with 9 nucleotides matching TRBD2. With V trimmed by 10 bases and J by 6 bases, 9 bases remained unmatched. The CDR3 covers 13 residues. CDR1 and CDR2 (germline): SGHNT, YYREEE (reference sequence).

The chain is built from TRBV18 and TRBJ1-3; D uncertain. The CDR3 runs to 16 residues. CDR1 is KGHSH and CDR2 is LQKENI in the germline V gene. V was pared by 3 bases and J by 1 base, with 13 bases between. The CDR3 DNA follows: TGTGCCAGCTCACCCCTAGCAGACTATTCTGGAAACACCATATATTTT. As protein: CASSPLADYSGNTIYF.

CDR3 protein: CSSFGSGADTQYF. CDR3 nucleotides: TGCAGCAGTTTTGGTTCAGGGGCAGATACGCAGTATTTT. The chain carries TRBV29-1 and TRBJ2-3; a possible D gene is TRBD1 (6 bases). The CDR3 covers 13 residues. The V and J ends lost 8 bases and 4 bases respectively, with 16 bases between them. CDR1 is SQVTM and CDR2 is ANQGSEA in the germline V gene.

The chain carries TRBV4-1 and TRBJ2-3; D call uncertain. The germline gives CDR1 MGHRA, CDR2 YSYEKL. The V gene lost 2 bases and the J gene lost 1 base, with 13 bases spanning the gap. This CDR3 region has 16 residues. This CDR3 is CASSQPERGRTDTQYF. CDR3 bases: TGCGCCAGCAGCCAACCAGAACGCGGACGCACAGATACGCAGTATTTT.

On this clone itself: This could be a read error, since a much larger clone is one nucleotide away. Distinct nucleotide sequences in the sample also encode this CDR3. This chain links TRBV4-3 with TRBJ1-1; 7 nucleotides agree with TRBD1. This CDR3 spans 18 amino acids. V lost 6 bases, J lost 5 bases, and 21 bases stayed unmatched. CDR1 is LGHNA, CDR2 YSLEER, per germline. The CDR3 spells CASSQSKGEGANLTEAFF. Here the CDR3 DNA reads TGCGCCAGCAGTCAATCTAAGGGGGAGGGGGCCAATCTAACTGAAGCTTTCTTT.

The chain couples TRBV7-3 to TRBJ2-1; 10 positions agree with TRBD1. Germline assignment: CDR1 SGHTA and CDR2 FQGTGA. The CDR3 spans 14 residues. J lost 7 bases, V lost 4 bases, and 4 bases had no gene match. CDR3 sequence: CASSSPGQGNEQFF. CDR3 nucleotides: TGTGCCAGCAGCTCACCGGGACAGGGGAATGAGCAGTTCTTC.

The V and J genes are TRBV6-1 and TRBJ1-5; D is perhaps TRBD1 (6 bases). The V end lost 10 bases, the J end lost 3 bases, and 16 bases lay between the germline ends. This CDR3 is 14 amino acids long. Germline V lookup: CDR1 MNHNS, CDR2 SASEGT. The CDR3 region is CATTLGTNNQPQHF. DNA of the CDR3: TGTGCCACCACCTTGGGGACAAACAATCAGCCCCAGCATTTT.

The chain links TRBV28 to TRBJ1-1, with 7 bases lining up with TRBD1. V gave up 2 bases and J gave up 11 bases; unmatched junction bases: 5. Germline CDR1 and CDR2: MDHEN and SYDVKM. This CDR3 is 12 amino acids long. The CDR3 DNA follows: TGTGCCAGCAGTTTAAGACAGGGTGGGGCTTTCTTT. It encodes CASSLRQGGAFF.

The chain joins TRBV29-1 to TRBJ2-3; TRBD2 matches at 7 bases. Unmatched junction bases numbered 16, after V lost 7 bases and J lost 6 bases. There are 15 residues in the CDR3. CDR1 and CDR2 (germline): SQVTM, ANQGSEA. In nucleotides, the CDR3 is TGCAGCGGCGGGGCCGTAGCGGGTAGTTCTGATACGCAGTATTTT. This gives the protein CSGGAVAGSSDTQYF.

V and J are TRBV29-1 and TRBJ1-5; a possible D gene is TRBD1 (5 bases). Deletions cut 8 bases from V and 3 bases from J, with 20 bases between. This CDR3 comprises 15 residues. From germline, CDR1 is SQVTM and CDR2 ANQGSEA. CDR3 sequence reads: CSPDAYGGVNQPQHF. In DNA, the CDR3 is TGCAGCCCCGACGCCTACGGAGGGGTCAATCAGCCCCAGCATTTT.

V usage is TRBV12-5 and J usage is TRBJ2-3, with 11 nucleotides matching TRBD2. From germline, CDR1 is LGHNT and CDR2 FRNRAP. The CDR3 totals 15 residues. With 5 bases clipped from V and 2 bases from J, the junction kept 3 bases outside the gene matches. The CDR3 DNA is TGTGCTAGTGGTCTGGGACTAGCGGTCACAGATACGCAGTATTTT. Amino acid sequence: CASGLGLAVTDTQYF.

The chain joins TRBV6-6 to TRBJ1-4, with TRBD1 matching over 11 bases. CDR1 is MNHNY and CDR2 is SVGAGI in the germline V gene (reference sequence). Trimming at V came to 6 bases and at J to 4 bases, leaving 7 bases not matched to a gene. The CDR3 spans 16 residues. The CDR3 DNA follows: TGTGCCAGCAGCCGTCCCGGGACAGGGGGTAATGAAAAACTGTTTTTT. The encoded protein is CASSRPGTGGNEKLFF.

V gene TRBV4-1 combines with J gene TRBJ1-3; a possible D gene is TRBD1 (5 bases). V lost 0 bases and J 4 bases, leaving 19 bases between the germline ends. CDR1 and CDR2 from the germline V gene are MGHRA and YSYEKL. The CDR3 consists of 18 residues. The CDR3 DNA is TGCGCCAGCAGCCAAGATTTGGCCGGAAGGGGCCAGGGAAACACCATATATTTT. Residues: CASSQDLAGRGQGNTIYF.

The rearrangement links TRBV7-2 to TRBJ2-3, with TRBD2 matching 10 bases. This CDR3 region has 16 residues. Trimming took 2 bases from V and 2 from J; bases not matched to a gene: 4. Looked up from germline, CDR1 is SGHTA and CDR2 is FQGNSA. The CDR3 protein is CASSLLAGDLTDTQYF. Here the CDR3 DNA reads TGTGCCAGCAGCTTACTAGCGGGGGACCTCACAGATACGCAGTATTTT.

The table lists this clone with a few counts. The rearrangement uses TRBV7-2 and TRBJ1-2; no definite D call. Germline loops: CDR1 SGHTA, CDR2 FQGNSA. The V gene lost 3 bases and the J gene lost 4 bases, with 12 bases spanning the gap. CDR3 length: 14 residues. The CDR3 nucleotides read TGTGCCAGCAGCTTTCGCGACTCCACCTATGGCTACACCTTC. Its protein is CASSFRDSTYGYTF.

The chain is built from TRBV10-3 and TRBJ2-1; 7 bases match TRBD2. V lost 4 bases and J lost 7; bases outside the gene matches: 4. CDR3 length equals 13 residues. Germline loops: CDR1 ENHRY, CDR2 SYGVKD. CDR3: CAISGVSGNEQFF. CDR3 bases: TGTGCCATCAGTGGGGTTAGCGGGAATGAGCAGTTCTTC.

The genes are TRBV30 and TRBJ1-5; possibly TRBD1 for D (6 bases). Between the trimmed V and J ends, which lost 1 base and 7 bases, there was a span of 14 bases. Germline CDR1 reads GTSNPN; CDR2 reads SVGIG (reference sequence). The CDR3 consists of 14 residues. The CDR3 DNA sequence: TGTGCCTGGAGTGAAGAGGGGGGCCGGCAGCCCCAGCATTTT. Translated: CAWSEEGGRQPQHF.

The chain combines TRBV28 with TRBJ1-1; D is unresolved. V was clipped by 2 bases and J by 1 base, with 11 bases between them. CDR1 MDHEN and CDR2 SYDVKM come from the germline V gene. The CDR3 is made up of 15 amino acids. The CDR3 loop is CASSLHRPSNTEAFF. DNA for the CDR3: TGTGCCAGCAGTTTACACCGGCCGTCGAACACTGAAGCTTTCTTT.